The 7 T cell receptor beta chains below come from one sample, sequenced in a study of T cells in women clearing cervical HPV infection. Repertoires were generated with immunoSEQ multiplex PCR, while TCRdb's copy carries only in-frame clones and drops some. The sample data list tens of thousands of clones. Material for sequencing was blood buffy coat. These receptors were taken from a woman between 18 and 70 years old with a cervical HPV16 infection that either progressed to CIN3+ or cleared (not recorded which).

On this clone: The CDR3 goes on 3 residues after the read ends, and that part is filled in from the germline J gene. The chain employs TRBV7-2 and TRBJ1-1, with TRBD1 identical over 8 bases. J lost 6 bases, V lost 2 bases, and 2 bases had no gene match. The CDR3 runs to 13 residues. Germline loops: CDR1 SGHTA, CDR2 FQGNSA. Incomplete CDR3 DNA: TGTGCCAGCAGCTTATTGACAGGGGCTGAA. Translating gives CASSLLTGAE. The whole CDR3 sequence reads CASSLLTGAEAFF.

About this clone: The CDR3 end lies 3 residues beyond the end of the read and is filled in from the germline J gene. The chain carries TRBV6-1 and TRBJ2-7; TRBD1 is a possible D gene (6 bases). In germline, CDR1 is MNHNS, CDR2 SASEGT. The CDR3 extends over 13 amino acids. V was trimmed by 2 bases and J by 4 bases, leaving 9 bases between them. The part of the CDR3 DNA that was read is TGTGCCAGCAGTGAACGGACAGAGTACGAG. Its translation is CASSERTEYE. The complete CDR3 reads CASSERTEYEQYF.

Here the CDR3 reads CASSYYSPTDTYTF. CDR3 DNA, as far as it was read: TGTGCCAGCAGTTACTATTCCCCCACAGATACC. The chain couples TRBV6-2 or TRBV6-3 to TRBJ1-2; D not certain. The CDR3 extends 3 residues past the end of the read, so its final part is completed from the germline J gene. The germline CDR1 and CDR2 sequences are MNHEY and SVGEGT. There are 14 residues in the CDR3.

Turning to this clone: With the read ending 3 residues before the CDR3 end, the germline J gene is used to fill in that end. The chain has TRBV2 and TRBJ2-2; TRBD2 aligns across 13 bases. V dropped 4 bases and J dropped 6; count of bases not matched to a gene: 2. Germline CDR1 is SNHLY and CDR2 is FYNNEI. The CDR3 consists of 15 residues. The part of the CDR3 DNA that was read is TGTGCCAGCAGTGTACTAGCGGGGGGGCCCGGGGAG. This translates into CASSVLAGGPGE. The entire CDR3 sequence reads CASSVLAGGPGELFF.

A remark on this clone: The read halts 3 residues ahead of the CDR3 end, with the missing end drawn from the germline J gene. The rearrangement uses TRBV28 and TRBJ1-2, with TRBD1 matching 7 bases. CDR1 is MDHEN and CDR2 is SYDVKM in the germline V gene. The CDR3 length is 18 residues. V was pared by 6 bases and J by 0 bases, with 16 bases of the junction left unmatched. CDR3 sequence: CASRKTGDPKLTNYGYTF. The CDR3 DNA, read in part, is TGTGCCAGCAGGAAAACAGGGGACCCGAAACTTACTAACTATGGC.

Concerning this clone: Read sequence stops 3 residues before the CDR3 end, and the germline J gene provides the missing end. V is TRBV5-6 and J is TRBJ2-7; no reliable D call. Trimming pared 4 bases from V and 2 bases from J, leaving 16 bases between. Germline assignment: CDR1 SGHDT and CDR2 YYEEEE. CDR3 length: 15 residues. CDR3 bases read: TGTGCCAGCAGCCTCTCCGGGTGTGACGCCTACGAG. It specifies CASSLSGCDAYE. The whole CDR3 protein is CASSLSGCDAYEQYF.

A remark on this clone: The CDR3 goes on 3 residues after the read ends, and that part is filled in from the germline J gene. The J gene is TRBJ2-3, the V gene TRBV10-3; a weak D match, TRBD1 (5 bases). The ends were cut back, 11 bases at V and 0 bases at J, with 15 bases in the middle. This CDR3 contains 14 residues. Germline CDR1 and CDR2: ENHRY and SYGVKD. The sequenced CDR3 bases are TGTGCCGTCATCCCAGGGCCCAGCACAGATACG. Its translation: CAVIPGPSTDT. The CDR3 in its entirety is CAVIPGPSTDTQYF.